What follows are 21 T cell receptor beta chains derived from one specimen sequenced in a study of T cell responses to AZD1222 COVID-19 vaccine. TCRdb keeps only in-frame clones here, not all; method: immunoSEQ multiplex PCR. The table has 95,000 to 150,000 clones, 70% to 90% seen once; the top ten hold 2.5% to 3.5%. The sequences come from peripheral blood, collected 28 days after the second AZD1222 dose. The receptors were gathered from an adult who received the AZD1222 COVID-19 vaccine.

The chain couples TRBV9 to TRBJ2-5, with TRBD2 identical over 11 bases. The germline gives CDR1 SGDLS, CDR2 YYNGEE. The CDR3 spans 16 residues. Losses at the gene ends were 0 bases for V and 7 bases for J; bases not matched to a gene: 8. Written as DNA, the CDR3 is TGTGCCAGCAGCGTAGAATTAGCGGGGGGGCACGGGACCCAGTACTTC. This gives the protein CASSVELAGGHGTQYF.

The V gene is TRBV7-2, the J gene TRBJ2-3; D is possibly TRBD1 or TRBD2 (5 bases each). This CDR3 comprises 16 residues. Germline assignment: CDR1 SGHTA and CDR2 FQGNSA. Trimming took off 3 bases at V and 3 bases at J, with 16 bases between the two ends. The CDR3 DNA sequence: TGTGCCAGCAGCTTTGGACCGGGACGGGGAACAGATACGCAGTATTTT. Translation: CASSFGPGRGTDTQYF.

The chain has TRBV5-1 and TRBJ1-4; D ambiguous. Trimming removed 4 bases from V and 2 bases from J, with 6 bases in between. The CDR3 runs to 13 residues. Germline V gene lookup returns CDR1 SGHRS and CDR2 YFSETQ. CDR3 nucleotide sequence: TGCGCCAGCAGCAGATCCACTAATGAAAAACTGTTTTTT. Protein: CASSRSTNEKLFF.

This chain joins TRBV7-2 and TRBJ2-2, with 12 nucleotides matching TRBD2. CDR1 and CDR2 from the germline V gene are SGHTA and FQGNSA. The CDR3 totals 14 residues. Trimming took 7 bases from V and 4 from J; bases not matched to a gene: 1. The DNA for the CDR3 is TGTGCCAGCAAACTAGCGGGGGGCACCGGGGAGCTGTTTTTT. Its protein product is CASKLAGGTGELFF.

There are a few counts of this clone. The same CDR3 is also encoded by other DNA sequences in this sample. The CDR3 here is CASSESGRETQYF. CDR3 nucleotides: TGCGCCAGCAGTGAGTCCGGGCGAGAGACCCAGTACTTC. V is TRBV10-1 and J is TRBJ2-5; D gene unclear. The CDR3 is 13 amino acids. The germline gives CDR1 WNHNN, CDR2 SYGVQD (reference sequence). Trimming shortened V by 0 bases and J by 4 bases, and 6 bases separated the two germline ends.

The chain couples TRBV12-3 or TRBV12-4 to TRBJ1-2; D is possibly TRBD1 (6 bases). CDR3 length: 13 residues. Trimming left V 2 bases short and J 8 bases short, with 12 bases between. CDR3 sequence (DNA): TGTGCCAGCAGTTTACGGGGGGCCAGGGGCTACACCTTC. Translating gives CASSLRGARGYTF.

The rearrangement links TRBV18 to TRBJ1-1; D is ambiguous. This CDR3 is 15 amino acids long. Per the germline V gene, CDR1 is KGHSH and CDR2 is LQKENI. V shed 3 bases and J shed 1 base, with 12 bases lying between them. CDR3 sequence: CASSPASTENTEAFF. CDR3 coding DNA: TGTGCCAGCTCACCCGCATCGACGGAGAACACTGAAGCTTTCTTT.

V usage is TRBV29-1 and J usage is TRBJ2-5; perhaps TRBD2 as D (6 bases). In germline, CDR1 is SQVTM, CDR2 ANQGSEA. This CDR3 has 15 amino acids. V was shortened by 2 bases and J by 4 bases, with 17 bases between the two germline ends. CDR3 bases: TGCAGCGTTGAAATGGGCGGAGGGGTGGGAGAGACCCAGTACTTC. It specifies CSVEMGGGVGETQYF. Complete variable domain (other parts from reference TRBV29-1 and TRBJ2-5): SAVISQKPSRDICQRGTSLTIQCQVDSQVTMMFWYRQQPGQSLTLIATANQGSEATYESGFVIDKFPISRPNLTFSTLTVSNMSPEDSSIYLCSVEMGGGVGETQYFGPGTRLLVL.

The chain employs TRBV19 and TRBJ2-2; possible D gene TRBD2, 6 bases. CDR3 length equals 17 residues. Germline CDR1 and CDR2: LNHDA and SQIVND (reference sequence). V was pared by 3 bases and J by 1 base, with 15 bases between. The CDR3 nucleotides are TGTGCCAGTAGTATGACTAGGAATGCAGGGAACACCGGGGAGCTGTTTTTT. Protein: CASSMTRNAGNTGELFF. Full variable domain (missing parts from reference TRBV19 and TRBJ2-2): DGGITQSPKYLFRKEGQNVTLSCEQNLNHDAMYWYRQDPGQGLRLIYYSQIVNDFQKGDIAEGYSVSREKKESFPLTVTSAQKNPTAFYLCASSMTRNAGNTGELFFGEGSRLTVL.

The chain is built from TRBV12-3 or TRBV12-4 and TRBJ2-4, with D possibly TRBD2 on 5 matching bases. V lost 3 bases and J 11 bases, leaving 11 bases between the germline ends. The CDR3 has 12 amino acids. CDR3 nucleotides: TGTGCCAGCAGTTTTACGGGGAACTTTCAGTACTTC. Residues: CASSFTGNFQYF.

The chain joins TRBV6-4 to TRBJ1-2, with 11 bases identical to TRBD1. Losses at the gene ends were 6 bases for V and 4 bases for J; bases not matched to a gene: 7. This CDR3 contains 15 residues. Germline CDR1 and CDR2: MRHNA and SNTAGT. The CDR3 loop is CASSPRTGGAYGYTF. As DNA, the CDR3 is TGTGCCAGCAGCCCTCGGACAGGGGGCGCCTATGGCTACACCTTC.

The chain joins TRBV19 to TRBJ1-2; maybe TRBD1 (5 bases). Trimming removed 7 bases from V and 7 bases from J, with 16 bases in between. The CDR3 is made up of 13 amino acids. Germline V lookup: CDR1 LNHDA, CDR2 SQIVND (reference sequence). In DNA form, the CDR3 reads TGTGCCAGTACCCACTGGGGGAGGGGTGGCTACACCTTC. Amino acid sequence: CASTHWGRGGYTF.

This clone has a handful of counts. V and J are TRBV5-1 and TRBJ2-7; D unclear. This CDR3 comprises 14 residues. Germline loops: CDR1 SGHRS, CDR2 YFSETQ. V lost 0 bases and J 1 base, leaving 8 bases between the germline ends. CDR3 region: CASSLDRTSYEQYF. The CDR3 nucleotides are TGCGCCAGCAGCTTGGACAGAACTTCCTACGAGCAGTACTTC. Variable domain in full (rest from reference TRBV5-1 and TRBJ2-7): KAGVTQTPRYLIKTRGQQVTLSCSPISGHRSVSWYQQTPGQGLQFLFEYFSETQRNKGNFPGRFSGRQFSNSRSEMNVSTLELGDSALYLCASSLDRTSYEQYFGPGTRLTVT.

This chain joins TRBV5-1 and TRBJ1-5; D is ambiguous. The length of the CDR3 is 15 residues. Germline assignment: CDR1 SGHRS and CDR2 YFSETQ. V lost 5 bases to trimming and J lost 1 base, with 13 bases between them. In DNA form, the CDR3 reads TGCGCCAGCAGATCGGGCCCGGGGAGCAATCAGCCCCAGCATTTT. This translates into CASRSGPGSNQPQHF.

The chain combines TRBV28 with TRBJ2-7; 10 bases line up with TRBD2. V was pared by 6 bases and J by 6 bases, with 8 bases of the junction left unmatched. CDR1 and CDR2 from the germline V gene are MDHEN and SYDVKM. The CDR3 spans 14 residues. The chain's CDR3 is CASSPPGLASEQYF. As DNA, the CDR3 is TGTGCCAGCAGCCCACCGGGACTAGCGTCCGAGCAGTACTTC.

The chain employs TRBV19 and TRBJ1-5; TRBD1 might be the D (6 bases). V lost 0 bases and J 3 bases, leaving 9 bases between the germline ends. The CDR3 totals 15 residues. The V gene's germline CDR1 is LNHDA and CDR2 SQIVND (reference sequence). CDR3 protein: CASSIEGANNQPQHF. CDR3 sequence (DNA): TGTGCCAGTAGTATAGAGGGGGCCAACAATCAGCCCCAGCATTTT.

J is TRBJ1-5 and V is TRBV10-2; no clear D. The ends were cut back, 4 bases at V and 4 bases at J, with 11 bases in the middle. Germline loops: CDR1 WSHSY, CDR2 SAAADI. CDR3 length: 14 residues. CDR3 DNA sequence: TGCGCCAGCAGTGCGTCAGCAATTAATCAGCCCCAGCATTTT. This sequence encodes CASSASAINQPQHF.

CDR3 nucleotides: TGTGCCAGCAGTCCGAGGACAGGGCTAGGGACTGAAGCTTTCTTT. Its translation is CASSPRTGLGTEAFF. The chain is built from TRBV6-4 and TRBJ1-1, with TRBD1 matching over 8 bases. The CDR3 is made up of 15 amino acids. After removal of 5 bases from V and 5 bases from J, the junction contained 10 bases not matched to a gene. Germline V gene data show CDR1 as MRHNA and CDR2 as SNTAGT.

The rearrangement uses TRBV7-2 and TRBJ1-2, with TRBD1 identical over 10 bases. This CDR3 has 15 residues. Germline CDR1 reads SGHTA; CDR2 reads FQGNSA. The junction had 4 bases not matched to a gene; V was cut back by 1 base and J by 5 bases. The CDR3 nucleotides read TGTGCCAGCAGCTTAGAGACAGGGGGCAGGTATGGCTACACCTTC. Its translation: CASSLETGGRYGYTF.

The gene calls are TRBV28 and TRBJ1-6; TRBD1 matches at 10 bases. This CDR3 is built from 16 residues. Germline lookup yields CDR1 MDHEN and CDR2 SYDVKM. Trimming cost V 5 bases and J 7 bases; bases outside gene matches: 8. CDR3 sequence: CASSPPRTGGNSPLHF. For the CDR3, the DNA is TGTGCCAGCAGTCCGCCCAGGACAGGGGGAAATTCACCCCTCCACTTT.

The chain joins TRBV5-1 to TRBJ2-2; D is unclear. The CDR3 is 13 amino acids. V lost 2 bases and J lost 0, with 2 bases in between. Germline V gene data show CDR1 as SGHRS and CDR2 as YFSETQ. The CDR3, as DNA: TGCGCCAGCAGCTTCGCGAACACCGGGGAGCTGTTTTTT. Its protein product is CASSFANTGELFF.